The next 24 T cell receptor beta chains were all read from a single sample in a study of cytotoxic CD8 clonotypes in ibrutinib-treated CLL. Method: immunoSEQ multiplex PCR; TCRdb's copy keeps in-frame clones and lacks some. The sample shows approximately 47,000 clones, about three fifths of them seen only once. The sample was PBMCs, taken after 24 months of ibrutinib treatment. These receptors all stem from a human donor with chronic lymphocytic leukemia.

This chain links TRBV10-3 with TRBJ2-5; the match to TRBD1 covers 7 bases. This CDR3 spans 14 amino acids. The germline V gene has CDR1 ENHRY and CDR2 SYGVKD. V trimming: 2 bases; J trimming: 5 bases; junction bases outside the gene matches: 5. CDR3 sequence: CAISEGRGTETQYF. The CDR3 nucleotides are TGTGCCATCAGTGAGGGCAGGGGGACGGAGACCCAGTACTTC.

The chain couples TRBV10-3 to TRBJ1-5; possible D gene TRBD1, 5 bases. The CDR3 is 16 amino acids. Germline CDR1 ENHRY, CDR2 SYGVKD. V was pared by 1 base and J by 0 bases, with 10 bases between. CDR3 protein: CAISEYWTYSNQPQHF. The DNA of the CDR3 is TGTGCCATCAGTGAGTATTGGACATATAGCAATCAGCCCCAGCATTTT.

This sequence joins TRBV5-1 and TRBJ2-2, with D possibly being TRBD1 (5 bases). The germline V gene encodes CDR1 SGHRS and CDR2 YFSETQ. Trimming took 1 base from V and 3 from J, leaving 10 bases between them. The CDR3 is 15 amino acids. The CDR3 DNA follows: TGCGCCAGCAGCTTGTACGGCAGGGACACCGGGGAGCTGTTTTTT. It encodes CASSLYGRDTGELFF.

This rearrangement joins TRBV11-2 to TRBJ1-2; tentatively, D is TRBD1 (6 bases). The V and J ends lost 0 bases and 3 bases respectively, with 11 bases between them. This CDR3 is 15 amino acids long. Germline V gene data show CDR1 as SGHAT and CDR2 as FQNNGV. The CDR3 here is CASSLDHRADYGYTF. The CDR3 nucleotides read TGTGCCAGCAGCTTAGATCACAGGGCCGACTATGGCTACACCTTC.

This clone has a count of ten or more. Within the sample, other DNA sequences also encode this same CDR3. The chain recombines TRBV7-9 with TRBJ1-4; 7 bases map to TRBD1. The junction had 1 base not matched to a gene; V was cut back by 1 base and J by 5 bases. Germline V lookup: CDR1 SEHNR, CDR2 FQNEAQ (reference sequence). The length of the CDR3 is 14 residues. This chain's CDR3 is CASSLGGGNEKLFF. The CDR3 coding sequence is TGTGCCAGCAGCTTAGGAGGGGGCAATGAAAAACTGTTTTTT.

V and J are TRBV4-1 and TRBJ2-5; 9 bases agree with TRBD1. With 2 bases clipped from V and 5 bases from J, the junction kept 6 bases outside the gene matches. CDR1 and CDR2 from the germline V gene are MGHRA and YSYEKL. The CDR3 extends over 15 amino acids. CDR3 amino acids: CASSQPGQGSETQYF. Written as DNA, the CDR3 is TGCGCCAGCAGCCAACCGGGACAGGGTAGTGAGACCCAGTACTTC.

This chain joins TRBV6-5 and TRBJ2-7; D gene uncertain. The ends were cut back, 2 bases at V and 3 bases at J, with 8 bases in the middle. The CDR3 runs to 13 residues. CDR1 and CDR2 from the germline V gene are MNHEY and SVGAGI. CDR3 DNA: TGTGCCAGCAGTTACAGGGTAGACTACGAGCAGTACTTC. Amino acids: CASSYRVDYEQYF.

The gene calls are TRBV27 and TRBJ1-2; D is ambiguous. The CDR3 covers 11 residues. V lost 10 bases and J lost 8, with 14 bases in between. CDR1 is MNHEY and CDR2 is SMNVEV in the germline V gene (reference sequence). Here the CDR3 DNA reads TGTGCCACTCACTCGGGGTCCGGCTACACCTTC. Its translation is CATHSGSGYTF.

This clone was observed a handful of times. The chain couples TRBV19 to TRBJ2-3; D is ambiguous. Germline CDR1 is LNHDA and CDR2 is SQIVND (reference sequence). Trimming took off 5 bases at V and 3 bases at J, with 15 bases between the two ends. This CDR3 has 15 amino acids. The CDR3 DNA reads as TGTGCCAGTAGTCGGCCAGAAGAGCTTACAGATACGCAGTATTTT. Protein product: CASSRPEELTDTQYF.

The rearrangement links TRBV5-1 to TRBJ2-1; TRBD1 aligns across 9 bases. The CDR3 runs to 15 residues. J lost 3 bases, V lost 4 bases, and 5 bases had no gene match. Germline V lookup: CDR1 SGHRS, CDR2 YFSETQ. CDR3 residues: CASSPQGQGYNEQFF. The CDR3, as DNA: TGCGCCAGCAGCCCCCAGGGACAGGGCTACAATGAGCAGTTCTTC. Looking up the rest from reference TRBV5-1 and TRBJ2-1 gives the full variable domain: KAGVTQTPRYLIKTRGQQVTLSCSPISGHRSVSWYQQTPGQGLQFLFEYFSETQRNKGNFPGRFSGRQFSNSRSEMNVSTLELGDSALYLCASSPQGQGYNEQFFGPGTRLTVL.

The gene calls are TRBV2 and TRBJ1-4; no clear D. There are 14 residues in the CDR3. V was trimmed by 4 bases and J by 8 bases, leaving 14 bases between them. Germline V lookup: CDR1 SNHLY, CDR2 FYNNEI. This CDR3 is CASSGSSRWEKLFF. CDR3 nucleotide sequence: TGTGCCAGCAGTGGCTCGTCCCGCTGGGAAAAACTGTTTTTT.

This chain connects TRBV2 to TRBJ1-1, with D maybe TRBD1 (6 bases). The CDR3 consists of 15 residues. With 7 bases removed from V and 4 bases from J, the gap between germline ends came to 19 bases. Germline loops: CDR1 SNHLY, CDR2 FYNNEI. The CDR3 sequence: CASTLVGQGSTEAFF. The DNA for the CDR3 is TGTGCCAGCACCCTAGTCGGTCAGGGGAGCACTGAAGCTTTCTTT.

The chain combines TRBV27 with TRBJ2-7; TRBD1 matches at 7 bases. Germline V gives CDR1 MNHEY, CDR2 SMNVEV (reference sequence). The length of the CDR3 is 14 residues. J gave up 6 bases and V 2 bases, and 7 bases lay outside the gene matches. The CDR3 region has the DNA TGTGCCAGCAGTTTAATGGGACAGTCCCCCGAGCAGTACTTC. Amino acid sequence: CASSLMGQSPEQYF.

CDR3 region: CASSLIGRTEAFF. The CDR3 DNA reads TGTGCCAGCAGCTTGATTGGAAGAACTGAAGCTTTCTTT. V is TRBV5-6 and J is TRBJ1-1; no firm D call. This CDR3 has 13 amino acids. CDR1 is SGHDT and CDR2 is YYEEEE in the germline V gene. Deletions cut 1 base from V and 5 bases from J, with 9 bases between.

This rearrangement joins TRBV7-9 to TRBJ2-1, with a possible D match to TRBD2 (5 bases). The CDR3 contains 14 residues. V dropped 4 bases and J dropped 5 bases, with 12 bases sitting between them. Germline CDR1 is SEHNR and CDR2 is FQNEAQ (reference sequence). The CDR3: CASSSWTGNNEQFF. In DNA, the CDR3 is TGTGCCAGCAGCTCATGGACGGGGAACAATGAGCAGTTCTTC.

The CDR3 is CSVEGGADEQYF. The CDR3 coding sequence is TGCAGCGTTGAAGGGGGGGCCGACGAGCAGTACTTC. The chain is built from TRBV29-1 and TRBJ2-7; D tentatively fits TRBD1 or TRBD2 (6 bases each). Germline V gives CDR1 SQVTM, CDR2 ANQGSEA. The CDR3 is made up of 12 amino acids. V was trimmed by 1 base and J by 5 bases, leaving 9 bases between them.

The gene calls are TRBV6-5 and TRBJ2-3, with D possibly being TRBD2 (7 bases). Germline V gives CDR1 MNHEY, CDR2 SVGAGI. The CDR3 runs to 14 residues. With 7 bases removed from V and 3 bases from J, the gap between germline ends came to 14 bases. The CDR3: CASMGGLSTDTQYF. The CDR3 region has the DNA TGTGCCAGCATGGGGGGGCTTTCGACAGATACGCAGTATTTT.

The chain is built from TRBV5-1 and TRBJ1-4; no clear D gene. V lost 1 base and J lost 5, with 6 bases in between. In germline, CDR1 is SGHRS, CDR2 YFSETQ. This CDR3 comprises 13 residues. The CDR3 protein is CASSLTPNEKLFF. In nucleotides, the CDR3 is TGCGCCAGCAGCTTGACTCCCAATGAAAAACTGTTTTTT.

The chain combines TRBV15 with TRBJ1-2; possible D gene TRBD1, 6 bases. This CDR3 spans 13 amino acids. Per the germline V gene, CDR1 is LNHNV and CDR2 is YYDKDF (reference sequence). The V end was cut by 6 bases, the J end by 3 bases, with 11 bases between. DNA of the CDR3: TGTGCCACCAGGGCAGGGGAGGACTATGGCTACACCTTC. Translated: CATRAGEDYGYTF.

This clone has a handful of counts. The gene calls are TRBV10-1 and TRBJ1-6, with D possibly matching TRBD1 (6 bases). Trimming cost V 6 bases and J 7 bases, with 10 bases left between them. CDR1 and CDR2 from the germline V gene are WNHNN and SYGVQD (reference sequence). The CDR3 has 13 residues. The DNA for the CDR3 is TGCGCCAGCAGAACAGGGATCAATTCACCCCTCCACTTT. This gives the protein CASRTGINSPLHF.

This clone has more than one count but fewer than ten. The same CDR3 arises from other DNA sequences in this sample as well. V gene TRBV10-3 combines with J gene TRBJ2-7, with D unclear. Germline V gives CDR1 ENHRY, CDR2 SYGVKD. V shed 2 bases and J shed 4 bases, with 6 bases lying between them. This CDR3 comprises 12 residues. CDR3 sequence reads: CAISEVAYEQYF. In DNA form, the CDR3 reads TGTGCCATCAGTGAGGTAGCTTACGAGCAGTACTTC.

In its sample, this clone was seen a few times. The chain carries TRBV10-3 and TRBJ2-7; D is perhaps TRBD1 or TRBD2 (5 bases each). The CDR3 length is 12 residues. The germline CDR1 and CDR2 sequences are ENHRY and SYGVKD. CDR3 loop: CATKGSSYEQYF. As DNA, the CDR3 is TGTGCTACAAAGGGGAGCTCCTACGAGCAGTACTTC.

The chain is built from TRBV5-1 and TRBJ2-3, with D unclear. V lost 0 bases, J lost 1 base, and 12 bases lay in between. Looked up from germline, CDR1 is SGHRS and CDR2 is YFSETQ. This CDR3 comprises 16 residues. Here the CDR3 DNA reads TGCGCCAGCAGCTTGGGCGGAAAGCCCGGCACAGATACGCAGTATTTT. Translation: CASSLGGKPGTDTQYF. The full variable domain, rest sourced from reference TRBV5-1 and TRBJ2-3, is KAGVTQTPRYLIKTRGQQVTLSCSPISGHRSVSWYQQTPGQGLQFLFEYFSETQRNKGNFPGRFSGRQFSNSRSEMNVSTLELGDSALYLCASSLGGKPGTDTQYFGPGTRLTVL.

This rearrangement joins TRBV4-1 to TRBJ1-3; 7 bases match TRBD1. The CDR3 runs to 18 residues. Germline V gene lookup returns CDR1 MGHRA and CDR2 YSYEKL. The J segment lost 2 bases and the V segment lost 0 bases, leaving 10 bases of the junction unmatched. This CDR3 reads CASSQEGPTTGAGNTIYF. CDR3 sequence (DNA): TGCGCCAGCAGCCAAGAGGGCCCCACAACAGGGGCTGGAAACACCATATATTTT.